A selection of T cell receptor beta chains follows, all from one sample in a study of OX40 agonist ivuxolimab in advanced cancers. Produced via immunoSEQ multiplex PCR; TCRdb's table is partial and in-frame only. The repertoire holds around 76,000 clones, with around four fifths as singletons. This specimen consisted of CD4+ or CD8+ T cells sorted from blood, obtained in a trial of the OX40 agonist ivuxolimab. These receptors all stem from an adult with an advanced solid tumor such as melanoma, head and neck, liver or kidney cancer. Each CDR3 is given with its conserved first and last residue. Fields, in order: CDR3 protein, CDR3 DNA, clone size, CDR3 length, J gene, D gene, V gene. D genes are given only for firm matches. Clone size is not always given. Where it is, it says once, few, many or a class for expanded clones.

CASNPSPGTSYTDTQYF,TGTGCCAGTAACCCCTCCCCCGGGACTAGCTACACAGATACGCAGTATTTT,NA,17,TRBJ2-3,TRBD2,TRBV19
CASSEVWPETDEQFF,TGTGCCAGCAGTGAAGTTTGGCCGGAGACGGATGAGCAGTTCTTC,NA,15,TRBJ2-1,NA,TRBV25-1
CAWTGPGRTEAFF,TGTGCCTGGACAGGACCGGGGCGAACTGAAGCTTTCTTC,NA,13,TRBJ1-1,NA,TRBV30
CASRMNPGQGATDTQYF,TGTGCCAGCAGGATGAATCCGGGACAGGGGGCCACAGATACGCAGTATTTT,NA,17,TRBJ2-3,TRBD1,TRBV7-3
CASSYVGGDTEAFF,TGTGCCAGCAGTTACGTCGGGGGGGACACTGAAGCTTTCTTT,NA,14,TRBJ1-1,NA,TRBV6-5
CASSPLWDSTSTDTQYF,TGTGCCAGCTCACCACTGTGGGACAGCACTAGCACAGATACGCAGTATTTT,NA,17,TRBJ2-3,TRBD1,TRBV18
CASSPGQLANYGYTF,TGTGCCAGCAGCCCGGGACAACTCGCTAACTATGGCTACACCTTC,once,15,TRBJ1-2,NA,TRBV14
CASRAGKETQYF,TGTGCCAGCCGGGCAGGGAAAGAGACCCAGTACTTC,NA,12,TRBJ2-5,NA,TRBV6-5
CASSPTSGLSYNEQFF,TGTGCCAGCTCACCGACTAGCGGCCTCTCCTACAATGAGCAGTTCTTC,NA,16,TRBJ2-1,TRBD2,TRBV18
CASSFSGESSPLHF,TGTGCCAGCAGTTTTTCGGGGGAGTCTTCACCCCTCCACTTT,NA,14,TRBJ1-6,NA,TRBV28
CASRGAGRASETQYF,TGTGCCAGCAGGGGTGCGGGGAGGGCCTCAGAGACCCAGTACTTC,NA,15,TRBJ2-5,TRBD2,TRBV25-1
CASSPDGRTYEQYF,TGTGCCAGCAGCCCAGACGGGCGAACCTACGAGCAGTACTTC,NA,14,TRBJ2-7,NA,TRBV9
CSVQSSYNEQFF,TGCAGCGTTCAGAGTTCATACAATGAGCAGTTCTTC,NA,12,TRBJ2-1,NA,TRBV29-1
CASSQVSASGYNEQFF,TGCGCCAGCAGCCAGGTCTCGGCTAGCGGTTACAATGAGCAGTTCTTC,NA,16,TRBJ2-1,TRBD2,TRBV4-1
CASSPRGESGELFF,TGTGCCAGCTCACCCCGGGGGGAGTCCGGGGAGCTGTTTTTT,NA,14,TRBJ2-2,TRBD2,TRBV18
CASSRQGIYYEQYF,TGTGCCAGCAGTCGGCAGGGGATCTACTACGAGCAGTACTTC,NA,14,TRBJ2-7,NA,TRBV11-2
CASSLERVMGILEASGANVLTF,TGTGCCAGCAGCTTAGAGAGGGTAATGGGAATCTTGGAAGCATCCGGGGCCAACGTCCTGACTTTC,NA,22,TRBJ2-6,NA,TRBV7-8